This TCR beta chain appears in the sequencing data of a study of graft-versus-host responses after intestinal transplantation. Study-level background: Anti-thymocyte globulin was used for induction in all recipients, who then took tacrolimus and steroids for approximately 3 years.

The table came from immunoSEQ multiplex PCR; TCRdb's copy has only in-frame clones and leaves some out. The sample yields 85,000 to 100,000 clones, approximately 90% seen once. From germline, CDR1 is SGHVS and CDR2 FQNEAQ. The CDR3 loop spans 13 amino acids. Trimming left V 1 base short and J 5 bases short, with 6 bases between. With respect to this clone: Its specificity is not known.

The chain employs TRBV7-8 and TRBJ1-5; TRBD1 might be the D (6 bases). This clonotype was obtained from a human donor who received an intestinal transplant. Sequencing was performed on unstimulated CD4+ T cells sorted from spleen or lymph node cells, taken before intestinal transplant. CDR3 sequence: CASSLDRDQPQHF. CDR3 nucleotides: TGTGCCAGCAGCTTAGACAGGGATCAGCCCCAGCATTTT.